The 27 T cell receptor beta chains listed next were all sequenced from one sample in a study of blood T cell repertoires in COVID-19. Produced via immunoSEQ multiplex PCR; TCRdb's table is partial and in-frame only. The sample consists of roughly 250,000 clones, around 90% of them appearing once. Specimen: peripheral blood. The receptors were sampled from a man in his 60s who had recovered from COVID-19.

The gene calls are TRBV5-6 and TRBJ2-1, with 8 bases aligning to TRBD1. V dropped 0 bases and J dropped 10; count of bases not matched to a gene: 9. This CDR3 is built from 15 residues. Germline V lookup: CDR1 SGHDT, CDR2 YYEEEE. The CDR3 here is CASSLALQGAVEQFF. The DNA of the CDR3 is TGTGCCAGCAGCTTGGCCCTGCAGGGGGCGGTGGAGCAGTTCTTC.

The chain has TRBV20-1 and TRBJ1-2; a possible D gene is TRBD1 (6 bases). There are 11 residues in the CDR3. Per germline, CDR1 DFQATT and CDR2 SNEGSKA (reference sequence). The V end lost 4 bases, the J end lost 6 bases, and 9 bases lay between the germline ends. CDR3 sequence (DNA): TGCAGTGCTATCACAGGGAATGGCTACACCTTC. Its protein is CSAITGNGYTF.

The rearrangement joins TRBV2 to TRBJ2-7, with TRBD2 matching over 7 bases. The ends lost 8 bases at V and 0 bases at J; junction bases unmatched: 7. This CDR3 spans 14 amino acids. CDR1 SNHLY and CDR2 FYNNEI come from the germline V gene. Written as DNA, the CDR3 is TGTGCCAGCGGGGACGGGGGGAACTCCTACGAGCAGTACTTC. This encodes CASGDGGNSYEQYF.

The rearrangement joins TRBV2 to TRBJ2-1; 7 positions agree with TRBD1. V dropped 2 bases and J dropped 8; count of bases not matched to a gene: 18. The CDR3 runs to 18 residues. The V gene's germline CDR1 is SNHLY and CDR2 FYNNEI. The CDR3 loop reads CASSESTGWGQKSDEQFF. The CDR3 region has the DNA TGTGCCAGCAGTGAAAGTACTGGTTGGGGACAGAAAAGCGATGAGCAGTTCTTC. The full variable domain, rest sourced from reference TRBV2 and TRBJ2-1, is EPEVTQTPSHQVTQMGQEVILRCVPISNHLYFYWYRQILGQKVEFLVSFYNNEISEKSEIFDDQFSVERPDGSNFTLKIRSTKLEDSAMYFCASSESTGWGQKSDEQFFGPGTRLTVL.

The V and J genes are TRBV18 and TRBJ1-1; D possibly corresponds to TRBD1 (5 bases). The CDR3 sequence is 13 residues long. Germline-derived CDR1 and CDR2 are KGHSH and LQKENI. V lost 5 bases and J lost 1, with 8 bases in between. In nucleotides, the CDR3 is TGTGCCAGCTCAACGACAGCGAACACTGAAGCTTTCTTT. Amino acids: CASSTTANTEAFF.

V is TRBV30 and J is TRBJ1-2; no clear D gene. The CDR3 contains 13 residues. Trimming cost V 0 bases and J 1 base, with 6 bases left between them. The germline CDR1 and CDR2 sequences are GTSNPN and SVGIG (reference sequence). The CDR3 loop is CAWSVTSNYGYTF. CDR3 coding DNA: TGTGCCTGGAGTGTTACCAGTAACTATGGCTACACCTTC.

This clone occurred a few times. The chain has TRBV18 and TRBJ2-7; D is perhaps TRBD1 (5 bases). Germline-derived CDR1 and CDR2 are KGHSH and LQKENI. This CDR3 spans 15 amino acids. Trimming stripped 1 base from V and 1 base from J, with 11 bases between. The CDR3 reads CASSPQGPWSYEQYF. CDR3 sequence (DNA): TGTGCCAGCTCACCACAGGGGCCGTGGTCCTACGAGCAGTACTTC.

The chain joins TRBV5-4 to TRBJ1-2, with D possibly being TRBD1 (6 bases). V lost 4 bases to trimming and J lost 4 bases, with 17 bases between them. The CDR3 runs 15 residues. Looked up from germline, CDR1 is SGHNT and CDR2 is YYREEE (reference sequence). The CDR3 sequence: CASSRNPGDGYGYTF. The CDR3 DNA is TGTGCCAGCAGCCGGAACCCAGGGGATGGCTATGGCTACACCTTC.

In its sample, this clone was seen once. The chain has TRBV19 and TRBJ2-6, with D perhaps matching TRBD2 (6 bases). The CDR3 is 15 amino acids. Germline V gene lookup returns CDR1 LNHDA and CDR2 SQIVND (reference sequence). V was cut by 7 bases and J by 0 bases, with 10 bases left in between. The CDR3 DNA sequence: TGTGCCAGTATGGAGCGGGCCTCTGGGGCCAACGTCCTGACTTTC. Its protein is CASMERASGANVLTF.

V gene TRBV6-5 combines with J gene TRBJ2-7, with 8 bases fitting TRBD2. The V segment lost 7 bases and the J segment 0 bases; nucleotides outside the gene matches: 2. In germline, CDR1 is MNHEY, CDR2 SVGAGI. The CDR3 sequence is 13 residues long. The CDR3 loop is CASISGTSYEQYF. CDR3 sequence (DNA): TGTGCCAGCATTAGCGGGACCTCCTACGAGCAGTACTTC.

The chain couples TRBV7-9 to TRBJ2-7, with D perhaps matching TRBD2 (5 bases). The germline CDR1 and CDR2 sequences are SEHNR and FQNEAQ (reference sequence). This CDR3 region has 15 residues. Trimming stripped 2 bases from V and 7 bases from J, with 18 bases between. CDR3 in DNA: TGTGCCAGCAGCTTATGGGCGGCGGTTGGGAGTGAGCAGTACTTC. It specifies CASSLWAAVGSEQYF.

This clone was seen only once. The rearrangement links TRBV2 to TRBJ1-1, with D perhaps matching TRBD1 (5 bases). CDR1 SNHLY and CDR2 FYNNEI come from the germline V gene. This CDR3 is 12 amino acids long. Trimming stripped 7 bases from V and 5 bases from J, with 11 bases between. The CDR3 DNA follows: TGTGCCAGCATGGGCAGGGTTACTGAAGCTTTCTTT. This encodes CASMGRVTEAFF.

The V and J genes are TRBV5-1 and TRBJ2-2, with TRBD2 identical over 7 bases. This CDR3 has 16 amino acids. Looked up from germline, CDR1 is SGHRS and CDR2 is YFSETQ. Unmatched junction bases numbered 7, after V lost 0 bases and J lost 5 bases. In DNA form, the CDR3 reads TGCGCCAGCAGCTTGGGCGGCGGGGGTCGAACCGGGGAGCTGTTTTTT. Its protein product is CASSLGGGGRTGELFF.

The chain combines TRBV30 with TRBJ2-7; D not certain. The V end lost 0 bases, the J end lost 0 bases, and 6 bases lay between the germline ends. In germline, CDR1 is GTSNPN, CDR2 SVGIG (reference sequence). This CDR3 has 13 residues. The CDR3 region is CAWSVRLSYEQYF. The CDR3 bases are TGTGCCTGGAGTGTTCGTCTCTCCTACGAGCAGTACTTC.

The chain carries TRBV6-5 and TRBJ1-5; TRBD1 aligns across 10 bases. The CDR3 has 15 residues. Losses at the gene ends were 0 bases for V and 7 bases for J; bases not matched to a gene: 3. CDR1 is MNHEY and CDR2 is SVGAGI in the germline V gene. CDR3 DNA sequence: TGTGCCAGCAGTTACTCTGGGACAGGGGAACAGCCCCAGCATTTT. Protein: CASSYSGTGEQPQHF.

V usage is TRBV19 and J usage is TRBJ2-7, with 12 bases matching TRBD2. Germline V CDR1 and CDR2: LNHDA, SQIVND (reference sequence). Trimming took 1 base from V and 4 from J; bases not matched to a gene: 2. CDR3 length equals 15 residues. This CDR3 reads CASSIGTSGEYEQYF. The CDR3 DNA follows: TGTGCCAGTAGTATAGGGACTAGCGGGGAGTACGAGCAGTACTTC.

The V call is TRBV30, the J call TRBJ2-3; 8 bases align to TRBD1. Germline values: CDR1 GTSNPN, CDR2 SVGIG (reference sequence). This CDR3 has 15 residues. V lost 3 bases and J lost 1; bases outside the gene matches: 6. CDR3 nucleotides: TGTGCCTGGAGCGTAGACAGGGGTGGCACAGATACGCAGTATTTT. Encoded protein: CAWSVDRGGTDTQYF.

The V call is TRBV3-1 (or the pseudogene TRBV3-2), the J call TRBJ2-3, with 16 bases aligning to TRBD2. CDR3 length: 17 amino acids. V lost 3 bases, J lost 8 bases, and 8 bases stayed unmatched. Germline lookup yields CDR1 LGHDT and CDR2 YNNKEL (reference sequence). The CDR3 is CASSHGTSGGEKATQYF. The CDR3 bases are TGTGCCAGCAGCCACGGGACTAGCGGGGGGGAAAAGGCTACGCAGTATTTT.

The rearrangement uses TRBV19 and TRBJ1-3; D is unresolved. CDR1 is LNHDA and CDR2 is SQIVND in the germline V gene (reference sequence). The CDR3 is 15 amino acids. Trimming stripped 5 bases from V and 0 bases from J, with 11 bases between. The CDR3 loop is CASSPREYSGNTIYF. In nucleotides, the CDR3 is TGTGCCAGTAGTCCCCGGGAATACTCTGGAAACACCATATATTTT.

In its sample, this clone was seen once. The CDR3 sequence: CASSYTLADTQYF. The CDR3 DNA follows: TGTGCCAGCAGCTATACGTTAGCAGATACGCAGTATTTT. This chain joins TRBV9 and TRBJ2-3; D is uncertain. V gave up 4 bases and J gave up 4 bases, with 10 bases separating them. This CDR3 is built from 13 residues. The germline CDR1 and CDR2 sequences are SGDLS and YYNGEE. Together with reference TRBV9 and TRBJ2-3, the CDR3 gives the full variable domain: DSGVTQTPKHLITATGQRVTLRCSPRSGDLSVYWYQQSLDQGLQFLIQYYNGEERAKGNILERFSAQQFPDLHSELNLSSLELGDSALYFCASSYTLADTQYFGPGTRLTVL.

The chain employs TRBV3-1 (or the pseudogene TRBV3-2) and TRBJ1-6, with 11 bases matching TRBD1. The CDR3 is made up of 14 amino acids. Germline CDR1 and CDR2: LGHDT and YNNKEL (reference sequence). V lost 4 bases and J lost 10; bases outside the gene matches: 3. DNA of the CDR3: TGTGCCAGCAGCCCGGACAGGGGGCGATCACCCCTCCACTTT. Residues: CASSPDRGRSPLHF.

The chain carries TRBV2 and TRBJ2-3; 10 bases match TRBD2. Trimming cost V 6 bases and J 0 bases; bases outside gene matches: 3. The germline V gene encodes CDR1 SNHLY and CDR2 FYNNEI. The CDR3 totals 15 residues. CDR3 sequence: CASRSAGGSTDTQYF. CDR3 in DNA: TGTGCCAGCAGATCAGCGGGGGGGAGCACAGATACGCAGTATTTT.

The genes are TRBV9 and TRBJ2-5, with D maybe TRBD1 (6 bases). The V and J ends lost 3 bases and 2 bases respectively, with 11 bases between them. CDR1 SGDLS and CDR2 YYNGEE come from the germline V gene. The CDR3 has 14 amino acids. The CDR3: CASSAGDIQETQYF. The DNA for the CDR3 is TGTGCCAGCAGCGCAGGGGACATTCAAGAGACCCAGTACTTC.

The J gene is TRBJ1-5, the V gene TRBV15; 7 bases line up with TRBD1. Germline V lookup: CDR1 LNHNV, CDR2 YYDKDF (reference sequence). V shed 8 bases and J 3 bases; nucleotides not matched to a gene: 4. The CDR3 sequence is 13 residues long. CDR3 amino acids: CATGGTDNQPQHF. CDR3 nucleotides: TGTGCCACCGGAGGGACAGACAATCAGCCCCAGCATTTT. The full variable domain, with the rest looked up from reference TRBV15 and TRBJ1-5, is DAMVIQNPRYQVTQFGKPVTLSCSQTLNHNVMYWYQQKSSQAPKLLFHYYDKDFNNEADTPDNFQSRRPNTSFCFLDIRSPGLGDTAMYLCATGGTDNQPQHFGDGTRLSIL.

For this clone: At one end, the junction sequence differs from germline, possibly due to a read error. The chain recombines TRBV5-1 with TRBJ2-7; 12 positions match TRBD1. Looked up from germline, CDR1 is SGHRS and CDR2 is YFSETQ. This CDR3 comprises 14 residues. Here the CDR3 reads CASSLVVGTGGSNF. CDR3 bases: TGCGCCAGCAGCTTGGTGGTCGGGACAGGGGGCTCGAACTTC.

The chain links TRBV10-3 to TRBJ2-7; TRBD1 might be the D (5 bases). This CDR3 has 11 residues. CDR1 ENHRY and CDR2 SYGVKD come from the germline V gene. Trimming shortened V by 8 bases and J by 5 bases, and 10 bases separated the two germline ends. CDR3: CAIQGVDEQYF. The CDR3 DNA follows: TGTGCCATCCAGGGCGTCGACGAGCAGTACTTC.

The rearrangement links TRBV14 to TRBJ1-2; a weak D match, TRBD1 (5 bases). The germline CDR1 and CDR2 sequences are SGHDN and FVKESK. Trimming pared 0 bases from V and 8 bases from J, leaving 13 bases between. This CDR3 is 14 amino acids long. The CDR3 reads CASSQDLVAGGYTF. DNA for the CDR3: TGTGCCAGCAGCCAAGATTTGGTAGCAGGGGGCTACACCTTC.